The source of this T cell receptor beta chain is a study of blood T cell repertoires in COVID-19. Background on the study: PBMCs, B-cell-depleted T cells, or T cells were the source of the cDNA or gDNA that made up the material.

Per the original data handling: Researchers report that nucleated cell counts were estimated from reference gene primer amplification. Sequencing was performed with immunoSEQ multiplex PCR; in TCRdb, only in-frame clones are kept and a portion is missing. Clone size and V and J calls were adopted from that table, with D and trimming inferred from the DNA. The sample carries about 30,000 clones, roughly nine tenths recorded once. CDR3 length equals 15 residues. V trimming: 0 bases; J trimming: 5 bases; junction bases outside the gene matches: 6. Germline V CDR1 and CDR2: LGHDT, YNNKEL (reference sequence).

The sequence came from a man older than 75 with acute or convalescent COVID-19. The source material was peripheral blood. The rearrangement uses TRBV3-1 (or the pseudogene TRBV3-2) and TRBJ2-5, with 7 bases that match TRBD1. CDR3 residues: CASSQDKGAWETQYF. In DNA, the CDR3 is TGTGCCAGCAGCCAAGATAAGGGGGCCTGGGAGACCCAGTACTTC.